This T cell receptor beta chain was sequenced during a study of persistence of HIV-infected CD4 T cells (dated by TCRdb to 2019 to 2021). Looking at the study overall: The median time the participants had spent on suppressive ART was around eight years. CMV- and HIV-1 Gag-responding CD4+ T cells were isolated from ART-treated individuals so that antigen-driven clonal expansion of HIV-1-infected cells could be examined. Cross-participant TCR cluster analysis included about eight participants for CMV and six or seven participants for Gag. Peripheral blood samples of up to 180 mL were obtained at multiple time points, with the exception of two participants, for whom leukapheresis was performed at a single time point. The clonality of all cells in each sorted population was measured by TCRbeta sequencing, and the clonality of infected cells was measured by proviral sequencing.

Worth noting for this clone: Its antigen specificity is not known. No much larger clone is present one base from it, and per-base qualities are unavailable.

The immunoSEQ hsTCRB assay version 4 in survey mode was used to sequence TCRbeta repertoires from genomic DNA. Genomic DNA was diluted to around 10 ng/uL, using up to about 1 ug per sample for TCRbeta sequencing. The paper's processing steps were these. Analysis of the TCRbeta data was done in ImmunoSeq Analyzer 3.0, and diversity was computed on productive nucleotide rearrangements. Lower-bound TCR diversity was estimated with the improved Chao index, and clonality with the Gini coefficient using the Immunarch R package. When different nucleotide rearrangements encoded the same CDR3beta amino acid sequence, each rearrangement was treated as a distinct clonotype. TCRbeta sequences significantly enriched in antigen-responding cells relative to anti-CD3/anti-CD28-activated cells were identified by differential abundance analysis. TCRs were clustered by predicted peptide-MHC specificity with GLIPH2, both within individual participants and across merged participant data sets. TCRdb stores this immuneACCESS table with in-frame sequences only. Part of the clones is absent; in the studies checked, under half of the shortfall reflects unresolved V genes, and no reason is known for the rest. V, J and clone size were drawn from that table, and D and trimming were deduced from the DNA. The sample table records roughly 13,000 clones; approximately 75% of these occur just once. About 17% of the sample lies in the top ten.

The CDR3 sequence holds 12 residues, the cysteine and phenylalanine included. The only DNA kept is the CDR3, 36 bases in frame from the first base. V loses 7 bases, J loses 8 bases, and the germline ends lie 11 bases apart. The germline V gene supplies CDR1 MDHEN and CDR2 SYDVKM. Read against the paper, the sample's treatment or condition label means: suppressive antiretroviral therapy. Lysates of CMV-infected fibroblasts at about 11 ug/mL were used to stimulate the cells. Sorting of responding CD4+ T cells was based on upregulation of both CD40 ligand and CD69. Participants were HIV-1-infected adults who started suppressive ART during chronic infection. Plasma HIV-1 RNA had been undetectable (below 50 copies/mL) in participants for at least 4 years. To be included, a participant needed positive CMV serology and a CD4+ T cell count above 400 cells/uL. Before stimulation, PBMCs were isolated using density centrifugation and then depleted of CD8+ T cells. Stimulation of CD8-depleted PBMCs was carried out for 15 to 20 hours with anti-CD28/CD49d costimulation, CD40-blocking antibody and enfuvirtide, to prevent new infections. Cell sorting was done on a Beckman Coulter MoFlo Legacy or XDP sorter, and dead cells were excluded with propidium iodide. Genomic DNA was extracted with the QIAamp DNA Mini Kit for samples above one million cells, otherwise with the Quick-DNA Microprep Kit.

General conclusions and limits of the study: Within the same sorted populations, how oligoclonal the TCRs were correlated with how oligoclonal the proviruses were. Bulk TCR analyses could not be limited to the rare CMV-responding cells that actually contained HIV-1 proviruses. Only a small number of individuals took part in the study, and only a limited range of antigens was tested. TCRbeta richness in CMV- and Gag-responding cells was significantly lower than in anti-CD3/anti-CD28-responding cells; CMV-responding cells had higher oligoclonality than CD3/CD28-stimulated and Gag-responding cells. Antigen-responding cells were enriched for expanded CDR3beta sequences that were degenerate, which suggests that CD4+ responses to CMV and Gag underwent convergent selection.

In this chain, TRBV28 is recombined with TRBJ1-4; D gene: possibly TRBD1, on 5 matching bases. The material sequenced was CD4+ T cells sorted from PBMCs after roughly 18-hour stimulation, taken from a patient who received antiretroviral therapy. According to the study, the label for this sample's cell subset or site signals: CD40L+CD69+ CD4 T cells responding to CMV lysate. This sequence was found in an adult man with HIV who was CMV-seropositive. The CDR3 reads CASMSGKEKLFF. DNA sequence: TGTGCCAGCATGTCAGGGAAAGAAAAACTGTTTTTT.